This T cell receptor beta chain was sequenced in a study of blood T cell repertoires in COVID-19. Study information: The United States, Italy and Spain provided the acute and convalescent COVID-19 samples.

Recruits, aged roughly 18 to 100 years, lived in around 24 US areas. Assignments of participants to cohorts depended upon their own reported clinical history. Symptom resolution, clearance, or two negative PCRs marked the recovered donors of Cohort 3. Here immunoSEQ multiplex PCR was the method, and the copy in TCRdb shows in-frame clones only, minus some. In the table there are about 330,000 clones, around 90% of which are singletons. Trimming cost V 4 bases and J 0 bases; bases outside gene matches: 2. Germline assignment: CDR1 LGHDT and CDR2 YNNKEL (reference sequence). This CDR3 has 15 residues. The chain recombines TRBV3-1 (or the pseudogene TRBV3-2) with TRBJ1-2, with TRBD1 matching over 10 bases. Sequencing was carried out using PBMCs or T cells enriched from blood (not recorded which). The sequence derives from a young man who had recovered from COVID-19. CDR3 protein: CASSRDRGSNYGYTF. DNA for the CDR3: TGTGCCAGCAGCCGGGACAGGGGTTCTAACTATGGCTACACCTTC.